This TCR beta chain was captured in a study of T cell repertoires in cytomegalovirus infection. Study at large: Signatures in public TCR beta sequences pointed to both CMV infection and matching HLA type. Whole-study findings and limits: HLA-C-restricted TCR beta clonotypes specific for CMV led the ex vivo response. Public TCR beta family frequency separated CMV-and-HLA carriers, including in an independent cohort.

Details on this clonotype: Its antigen is unidentified.

TCRdb re-analysed the reads in MiXCR, keeping a single row per CDR3 protein. This sample has fewer than 550,000 distinct CDR3 sequences, with 16% found just once. The CDR3 length is 16 residues. Germline-derived CDR1 and CDR2 are MDHEN and SYDVKM. V lost 8 bases to trimming and J lost 0 bases; unmatched junction nucleotides: 11. The chain is built from TRBV28 and TRBJ2-7; TRBD2 aligns across 9 bases. Sequencing was carried out using CD8+ T cells from PBMCs. The source is a human donor in good health (CMV status not recorded). Some clones in this sample may be carry-over from other donors' samples. This chain's CDR3 is CASSAWGGRASYEQYF. DNA for the CDR3: TGTGCCAGCTCCGCATGGGGCGGGAGGGCCTCCTACGAGCAGTACTTC.